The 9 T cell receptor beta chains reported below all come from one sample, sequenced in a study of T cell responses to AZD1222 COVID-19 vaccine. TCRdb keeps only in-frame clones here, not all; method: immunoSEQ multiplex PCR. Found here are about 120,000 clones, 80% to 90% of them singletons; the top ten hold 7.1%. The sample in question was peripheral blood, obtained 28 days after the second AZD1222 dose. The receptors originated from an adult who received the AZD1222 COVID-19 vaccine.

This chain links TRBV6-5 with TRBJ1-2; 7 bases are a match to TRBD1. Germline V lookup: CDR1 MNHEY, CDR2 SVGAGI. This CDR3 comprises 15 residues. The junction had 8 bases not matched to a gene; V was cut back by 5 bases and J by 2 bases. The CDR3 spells CASSPRQGQNYGYTF. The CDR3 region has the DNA TGTGCCAGCAGTCCTAGACAGGGCCAAAACTATGGCTACACCTTC.

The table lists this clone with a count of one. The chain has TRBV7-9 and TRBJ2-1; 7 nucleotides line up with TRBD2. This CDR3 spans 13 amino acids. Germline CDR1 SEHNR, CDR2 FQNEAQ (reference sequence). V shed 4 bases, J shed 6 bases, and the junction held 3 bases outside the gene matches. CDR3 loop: CASSYSGGNEQFF. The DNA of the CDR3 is TGTGCCAGCAGCTATTCGGGGGGCAATGAGCAGTTCTTC.

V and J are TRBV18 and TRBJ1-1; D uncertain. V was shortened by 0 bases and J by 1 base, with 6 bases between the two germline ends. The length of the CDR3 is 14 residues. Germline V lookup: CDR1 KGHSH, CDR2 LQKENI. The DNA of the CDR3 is TGTGCCAGCTCACCACCAGGAGCGAACACTGAAGCTTTCTTT. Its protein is CASSPPGANTEAFF.

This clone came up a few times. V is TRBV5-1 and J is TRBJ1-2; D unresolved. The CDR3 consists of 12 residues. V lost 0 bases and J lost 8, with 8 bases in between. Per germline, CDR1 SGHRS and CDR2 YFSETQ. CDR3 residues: CASSLESRGYTF. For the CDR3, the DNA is TGCGCCAGCAGCTTGGAGTCGAGGGGCTACACCTTC.

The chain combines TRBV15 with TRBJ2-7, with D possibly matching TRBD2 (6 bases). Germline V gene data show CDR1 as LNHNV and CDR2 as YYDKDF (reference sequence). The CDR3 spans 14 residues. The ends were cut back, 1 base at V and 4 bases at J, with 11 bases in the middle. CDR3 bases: TGTGCCACCAGCAGAGCCGGACGGGGGTACGAGCAGTACTTC. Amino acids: CATSRAGRGYEQYF.

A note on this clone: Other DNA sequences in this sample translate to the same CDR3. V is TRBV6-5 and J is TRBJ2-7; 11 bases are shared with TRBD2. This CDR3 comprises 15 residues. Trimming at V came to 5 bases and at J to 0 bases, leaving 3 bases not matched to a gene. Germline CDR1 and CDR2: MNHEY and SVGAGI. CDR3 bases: TGTGCCAGCAGTCCACTAGCGGGGGACTCCTACGAGCAGTACTTC. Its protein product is CASSPLAGDSYEQYF.

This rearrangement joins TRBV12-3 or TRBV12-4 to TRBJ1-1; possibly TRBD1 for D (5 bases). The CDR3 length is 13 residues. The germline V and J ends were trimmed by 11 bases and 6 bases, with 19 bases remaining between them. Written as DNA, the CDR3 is TGTGCCCAGCAAGGGGCAGGAGGAGCTGAAGCTTTCTTT. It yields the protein CAQQGAGGAEAFF.

The CDR3 sequence: CATHRGTSNQPQHF. The CDR3, as DNA: TGTGCCACCCATAGAGGGACTAGCAATCAGCCCCAGCATTTT. The chain employs TRBV7-8 and TRBJ1-5, with a possible D match to TRBD1 (5 bases). Per germline, CDR1 SGHVS and CDR2 FQNEAQ. The CDR3 is 14 residues long. Trimming removed 10 bases from V and 0 bases from J, with 13 bases in between.

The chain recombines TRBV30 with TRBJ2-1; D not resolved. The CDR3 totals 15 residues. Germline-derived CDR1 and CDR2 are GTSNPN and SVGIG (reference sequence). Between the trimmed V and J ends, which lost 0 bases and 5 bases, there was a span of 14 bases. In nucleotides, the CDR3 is TGTGCCTGGAGTGTTGGGCACCACTCACACAATGAGCAGTTCTTC. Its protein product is CAWSVGHHSHNEQFF.